This T cell receptor beta chain derives from a study of spatial heterogeneity in lung cancer. Carried by each TCR cDNA molecule was a unique molecular identifier. TCRdb reprocessed the 5' RACE reads with MiXCR, giving one entry per CDR3 protein. The sample includes over 85,000 distinct CDR3 sequences, roughly a fifth seen only once; the top ten take roughly a fifth. Time point defined: blood at routine non-recurrence follow-up after resection. Sequencing of whole RNA from tumor, nontumor lung or frozen PBMC involved no sorting. This clonotype appeared a few times. Germline values: CDR1 SGHDT, CDR2 YYEEEE. J gave up 6 bases and V 7 bases, and 14 bases lay outside the gene matches. The CDR3 is 15 amino acids.

Sequencing used PBMCs, obtained at follow-up. The chain recombines TRBV5-6 with TRBJ2-7; 9 nucleotides match TRBD2. This TCR was recovered from a male donor with early-stage non-small cell lung cancer. The chain's CDR3 is CASFGGIAGVSEQYF. CDR3 DNA sequence: TGTGCCAGCTTTGGCGGGATAGCGGGAGTGAGCGAGCAGTACTTC.